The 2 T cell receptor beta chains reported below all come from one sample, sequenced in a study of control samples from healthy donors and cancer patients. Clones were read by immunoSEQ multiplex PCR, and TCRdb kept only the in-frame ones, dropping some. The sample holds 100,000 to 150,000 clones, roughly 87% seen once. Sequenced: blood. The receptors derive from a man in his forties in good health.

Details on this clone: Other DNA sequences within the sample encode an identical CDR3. The CDR3: CASRLQGSTDTQYF. The CDR3 DNA reads as TGTGCCAGCAGATTACAGGGGAGCACAGATACGCAGTATTTT. The chain has TRBV6-5 and TRBJ2-3; TRBD1 agrees at 7 bases. The CDR3 is 14 amino acids. V shed 6 bases, J shed 0 bases, and the junction held 3 bases outside the gene matches. Germline CDR1 reads MNHEY; CDR2 reads SVGAGI.

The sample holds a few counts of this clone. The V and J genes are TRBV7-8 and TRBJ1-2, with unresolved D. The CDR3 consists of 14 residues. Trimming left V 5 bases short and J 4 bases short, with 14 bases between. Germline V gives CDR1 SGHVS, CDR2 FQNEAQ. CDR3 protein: CASSGRSGGYGYTF. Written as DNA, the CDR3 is TGTGCCAGCAGCGGACGAAGCGGCGGCTATGGCTACACCTTC.